This TCR beta chain is drawn from a study of technical replicates of blood from several donors. Profiled with immunoSEQ multiplex PCR; TCRdb holds only in-frame clones, not every one. The table lists about 8,700 clones, 90% to 95% of them singletons, with around 9.7% in the top ten. The CDR3 spans 15 residues. Per the germline V gene, CDR1 is MDHEN and CDR2 is SYDVKM. Trimming cost V 5 bases and J 2 bases; bases outside gene matches: 8. V gene TRBV28 combines with J gene TRBJ2-5; 7 positions agree with TRBD2. The sequence derives from a human donor in good health. The sample taken for sequencing was PBMCs. CDR3 region: CASSPGEAGQETQYF. As DNA, the CDR3 is TGTGCCAGCAGTCCCGGTGAAGCGGGACAAGAGACCCAGTACTTC.